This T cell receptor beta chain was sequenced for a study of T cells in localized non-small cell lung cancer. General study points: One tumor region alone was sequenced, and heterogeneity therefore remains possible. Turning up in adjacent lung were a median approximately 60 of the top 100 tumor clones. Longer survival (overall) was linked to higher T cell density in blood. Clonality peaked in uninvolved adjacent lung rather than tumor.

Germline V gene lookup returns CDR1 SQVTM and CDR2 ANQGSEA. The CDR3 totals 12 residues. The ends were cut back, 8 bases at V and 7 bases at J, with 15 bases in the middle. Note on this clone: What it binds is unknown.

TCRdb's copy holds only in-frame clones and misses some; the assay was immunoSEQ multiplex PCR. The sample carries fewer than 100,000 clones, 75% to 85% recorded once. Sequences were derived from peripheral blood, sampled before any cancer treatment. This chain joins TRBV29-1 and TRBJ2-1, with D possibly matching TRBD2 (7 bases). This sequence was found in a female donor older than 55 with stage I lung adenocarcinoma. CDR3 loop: CSTTRGRNEQFF. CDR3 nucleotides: TGCAGCACGACGCGGGGGCGGAATGAGCAGTTCTTC.